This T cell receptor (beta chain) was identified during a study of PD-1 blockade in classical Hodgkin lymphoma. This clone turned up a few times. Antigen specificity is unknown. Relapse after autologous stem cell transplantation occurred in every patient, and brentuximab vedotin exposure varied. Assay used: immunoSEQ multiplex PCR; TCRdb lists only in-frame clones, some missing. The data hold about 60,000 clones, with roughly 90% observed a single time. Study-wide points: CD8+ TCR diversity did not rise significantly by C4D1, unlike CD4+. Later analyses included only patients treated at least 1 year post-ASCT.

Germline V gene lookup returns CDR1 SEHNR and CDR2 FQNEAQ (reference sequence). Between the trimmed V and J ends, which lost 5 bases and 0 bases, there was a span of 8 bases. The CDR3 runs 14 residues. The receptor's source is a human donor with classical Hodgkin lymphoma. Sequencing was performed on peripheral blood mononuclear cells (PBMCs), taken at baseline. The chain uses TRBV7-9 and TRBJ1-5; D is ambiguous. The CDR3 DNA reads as TGTGCCAGCAGCCATTGGGGTAGCAATCAGCCCCAGCATTTT. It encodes CASSHWGSNQPQHF.